These T cell receptor beta chains were read from a single sample in a study of T cell responses to AZD1222 COVID-19 vaccine. Sequencing was performed with immunoSEQ multiplex PCR; in TCRdb, only in-frame clones are kept and a portion is missing. The sample yields approximately 150,000 clones, roughly nine tenths seen once. The sample here was peripheral blood, taken on day 0 of AZD1222 vaccination. The receptors come from an adult in good health. CDR3s include the opening cysteine and the closing phenylalanine or tryptophan. A D gene is named only where the DNA matches it firmly. Only some rows state a clone size, as once, few, many or a class for expanded clones.

>14|TRBJ1-5|TRBD1|TRBV19|.
CASSIPGQGSPQHF
TGTGCCAGTAGTATACCCGGACAGGGAAGTCCCCAGCATTTT
>16|TRBJ2-1|TRBD2|TRBV5-1|.
CASSWVSSGGSNEQFF
TGCGCCAGCAGCTGGGTTTCTAGCGGGGGAAGCAATGAGCAGTTCTTC
>15|TRBJ2-2|TRBD2|TRBV6-5|.
CASTPLAGVGGELFF
TGTGCCAGCACGCCTCTAGCGGGGGTGGGCGGGGAGCTGTTTTTT
>14|TRBJ2-7|.|TRBV6-2/TRBV6-3|.
CASSKDGRGSEQYF
TGTGCCAGCAGTAAGGACGGCAGGGGATCCGAGCAGTACTTC
>13|TRBJ2-1|TRBD1|TRBV29-1|.
CSVDTGEYNEQFF
TGCAGCGTTGATACAGGGGAATACAATGAGCAGTTCTTC
>13|TRBJ2-7|.|TRBV6-6|few
CASSYNDGGEQYF
TGTGCCAGCAGTTATAACGACGGCGGGGAGCAGTACTTC
>17|TRBJ1-2|.|TRBV4-2|.
CASSQEGGGRGGSGYTF
TGTGCCAGCAGCCAAGAGGGGGGTGGCAGGGGAGGCTCTGGCTACACCTTC
>14|TRBJ2-3|TRBD1|TRBV11-3|.
CASSKDRGSDTQYF
TGTGCCAGCAGCAAGGACAGGGGATCCGATACGCAGTATTTT
>15|TRBJ1-2|.|TRBV6-5|.
CASSYAGGANYGYTF
TGTGCCAGCAGTTATGCCGGGGGGGCTAACTATGGCTACACCTTC
>12|TRBJ1-2|.|TRBV29-1|few
CSVDTGNYGYTF
TGCAGCGTTGACACAGGGAACTATGGCTACACCTTC
>15|TRBJ2-3|.|TRBV7-3|.
CASSLGQGRTDTQYF
TGTGCCAGCAGCCTCGGGCAGGGGAGGACAGATACGCAGTATTTT
>13|TRBJ2-7|.|TRBV7-6|.
CASSLGRDYEQYF
TGTGCCAGCAGCTTAGGCAGGGACTACGAGCAGTACTTC
>15|TRBJ2-1|.|TRBV2|.
CASSLTGGRYNEQFF
TGTGCCAGCAGCCTGACGGGTGGTAGGTACAATGAGCAGTTCTTC
>14|TRBJ1-6|.|TRBV7-9|once
CASSLLQPSSPLHF
TGTGCCAGCAGCTTACTACAGCCCAGTTCACCCCTCCACTTT
>13|TRBJ1-1|.|TRBV25-1|.
CASSELGQPEAFF
TGTGCCAGCAGTGAATTAGGGCAGCCTGAAGCTTTCTTT
>14|TRBJ1-3|.|TRBV7-2|once
CASGFGSSGNTIYF
TGTGCCAGCGGCTTTGGGAGCTCTGGAAACACCATATATTTT
>14|TRBJ2-1|TRBD1|TRBV3-1/TRBV3-2|.
CASRPGQGRNEQFF
TGTGCCAGCAGGCCGGGACAGGGAAGAAATGAGCAGTTCTTC
>15|TRBJ2-5|.|TRBV9|.
CASSLRTGPKETQYF
TGTGCCAGCAGCTTAAGGACGGGTCCTAAAGAGACCCAGTACTTC
>16|TRBJ2-5|TRBD1|TRBV11-3|.
CASSPATGGGQETQYF
TGTGCCAGCAGCCCCGCGACAGGGGGAGGACAAGAGACCCAGTACTTC
>14|TRBJ1-2|TRBD1|TRBV6-2/TRBV6-3|.
CASSGQGLFYGYTF
TGTGCCAGCAGTGGACAGGGCCTCTTTTATGGCTACACCTTC
>14|TRBJ2-1|TRBD2|TRBV2|once
CASNPTSSNNEQFF
TGTGCCAGCAATCCGACTAGCAGCAACAATGAGCAGTTCTTC
>14|TRBJ1-2|TRBD1|TRBV4-1|.
CASSGRTGTYGYTF
TGCGCCAGCAGCGGCCGGACAGGAACCTATGGCTACACCTTC
>14|TRBJ2-6|.|TRBV5-3|.
CARLRGTGANVLTF
TGTGCCAGACTAAGGGGGACTGGGGCCAACGTCCTGACTTTC
>15|TRBJ1-1|.|TRBV6-5|.
CASSRLINRNTEAFF
TGTGCCAGCAGCCGACTCATTAACAGGAACACTGAAGCTTTCTTT
>14|TRBJ1-2|.|TRBV30|.
CAWRAAPSNYGYTF
TGTGCCTGGAGGGCCGCCCCATCTAACTATGGCTACACCTTC
>16|TRBJ2-1|TRBD2|TRBV6-5|.
CASSYSSGGAYNEQFF
TGTGCCAGCAGTTACTCGTCGGGGGGGGCCTACAATGAGCAGTTCTTC
>16|TRBJ2-1|TRBD1|TRBV23-1|few
CASPRGMDRGLGEQFF
TGCGCCAGCCCTAGGGGAATGGACAGGGGGCTCGGTGAGCAGTTCTTC
>13|TRBJ2-1|.|TRBV7-9|.
CATRPSNYNEQFF
TGTGCCACCCGTCCATCCAACTACAATGAGCAGTTCTTC
>13|TRBJ2-7|.|TRBV15|.
CATSGSSGGEQYF
TGTGCCACCAGCGGAAGCAGTGGGGGCGAGCAGTACTTC
>15|TRBJ2-1|.|TRBV4-3|.
CASSRINGPMLEQFF
TGCGCCAGCAGCCGGATCAATGGGCCTATGCTTGAGCAGTTCTTC
>15|TRBJ2-7|TRBD1|TRBV28|few
CASTSPGTGAYEQYF
TGTGCCAGCACCTCTCCCGGGACAGGGGCCTACGAGCAGTACTTC
>16|TRBJ2-1|.|TRBV11-2|.
CASSLPGRVPYNEQFF
TGTGCCAGCAGCTTACCGGGCAGGGTACCCTACAATGAGCAGTTCTTC
>14|TRBJ2-3|.|TRBV18|.
CASSPVPRADTQYF
TGTGCCAGCTCACCCGTGCCTCGGGCAGATACGCAGTATTTT
>15|TRBJ2-1|.|TRBV6-2/TRBV6-3|.
CASSPNRYSYNEQFF
TGTGCCAGCAGTCCAAACAGGTACTCCTACAATGAGCAGTTCTTC
>16|TRBJ2-7|.|TRBV24-1|once
CATSDEIRSADYEQYF
TGTGCCACCAGTGATGAAATTAGATCAGCGGATTACGAGCAGTACTTC
>16|TRBJ2-2|.|TRBV28|.
CASSLQPQGSTGELFF
TGTGCCAGCAGTTTGCAGCCTCAAGGGTCCACCGGGGAGCTGTTTTTT
>15|TRBJ2-5|TRBD2|TRBV2|few
CASSVLAGGSETQYF
TGTGCCAGCAGTGTTCTAGCGGGAGGGTCCGAGACCCAGTACTTC
>15|TRBJ1-5|.|TRBV27|.
CASSFAGVVNQPQHF
TGTGCCAGCAGTTTTGCAGGGGTGGTCAATCAGCCCCAGCATTTT
>14|TRBJ1-6|TRBD1|TRBV5-4|once
CASSPVGQVTPLHF
TGTGCCAGCAGTCCTGTGGGACAGGTTACACCCCTCCACTTT
>15|TRBJ2-5|.|TRBV3-1/TRBV3-2|few
CASSQDVGVQETQYF
TGTGCCAGCAGCCAAGACGTCGGGGTCCAAGAGACCCAGTACTTC
>17|TRBJ1-2|.|TRBV5-1|.
CASSKHPADKGTYGYTF
TGCGCCAGCAGCAAACATCCCGCCGACAAGGGAACCTATGGCTACACCTTC
>14|TRBJ2-2|.|TRBV7-9|.
CASSLTGNTGELFF
TGTGCCAGCAGCTTGACAGGGAACACCGGGGAGCTGTTTTTT
>15|TRBJ1-5|.|TRBV6-2/TRBV6-3|.
CASSYGQHSNQPQHF
TGTGCCAGCAGTTACGGGCAGCATAGCAATCAGCCCCAGCATTTT
>13|TRBJ1-1|.|TRBV5-1|.
CASSSGGVTEAFF
TGCGCCAGCAGCTCCGGCGGTGTTACTGAAGCTTTCTTT
>16|TRBJ2-2|.|TRBV12-5|.
CASGFEAGIHTGELFF
TGTGCTAGTGGTTTCGAGGCAGGGATACACACCGGGGAGCTGTTTTTT
>14|TRBJ2-5|.|TRBV7-2|.
CASSFRGRQETQYF
TGTGCCAGCAGCTTCCGCGGAAGACAAGAGACCCAGTACTTC